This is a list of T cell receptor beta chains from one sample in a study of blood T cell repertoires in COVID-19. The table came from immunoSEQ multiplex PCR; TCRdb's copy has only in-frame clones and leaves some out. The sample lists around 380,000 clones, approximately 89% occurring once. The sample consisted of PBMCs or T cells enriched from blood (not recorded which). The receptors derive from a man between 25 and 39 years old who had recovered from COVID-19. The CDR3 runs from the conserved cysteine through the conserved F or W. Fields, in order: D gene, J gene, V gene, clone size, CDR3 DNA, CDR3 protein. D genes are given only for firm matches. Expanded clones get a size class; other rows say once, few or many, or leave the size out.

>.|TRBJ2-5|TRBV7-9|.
TGTGCCAGCAGCTTCGGAGGGAGAGAGACCCAGTACTTC
CASSFGGRETQYF
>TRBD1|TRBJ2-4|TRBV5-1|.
TGCGCCAGCAGCGGGACAGGAGCCAAAAACATTCAGTACTTC
CASSGTGAKNIQYF
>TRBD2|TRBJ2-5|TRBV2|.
TGTGCCAGCAGAAGACTAGCGGGGGGGCAAGAGACCCAGTACTTC
CASRRLAGGQETQYF
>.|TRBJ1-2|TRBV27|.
TGTGCCAGCAGTTTATCGGGTGCTGGCGGCGGTAATGGCTACACCTTC
CASSLSGAGGGNGYTF
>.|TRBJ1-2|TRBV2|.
TGTGCCACGCTCCAGGGGATACTGAACTATGGCTACACCTTC
CATLQGILNYGYTF
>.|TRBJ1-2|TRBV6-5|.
TGTGCCAGCACCCCTGCCAGGGATTTAAGTGGCTACACCTTC
CASTPARDLSGYTF
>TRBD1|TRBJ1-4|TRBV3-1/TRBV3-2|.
TGTGCCAGCAGCCACTCCGGGACAGGGAGTGAAAAACTGTTTTTT
CASSHSGTGSEKLFF
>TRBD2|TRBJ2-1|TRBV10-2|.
TGCGCCAGCAGTGGGACTAGCCGCAATGAGCAGTTCTTC
CASSGTSRNEQFF
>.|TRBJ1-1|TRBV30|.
TGTGCCTTCTACGGGGACCAGGGGAAAGCTTTCTTT
CAFYGDQGKAFF
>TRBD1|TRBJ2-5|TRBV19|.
TGTGCCAGTAGCCACGGACAGGGGGCTTTACGTAAGGGGGAAGAGACCCAGTACTTC
CASSHGQGALRKGEETQYF
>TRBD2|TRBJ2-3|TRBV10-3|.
TGTGCCCACGCAGGGACTAGTAAGGCAGGTACGCAGTATTTT
CAHAGTSKAGTQYF
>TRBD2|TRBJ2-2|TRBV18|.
TGTGCCAGCTCATCCACTAGCGGAAACACCGGGGAGCTGTTTTTT
CASSSTSGNTGELFF
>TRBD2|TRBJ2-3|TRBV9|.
TGTGCCAGCGCTAGCGGGGGCACAGATACGCAGTATTTT
CASASGGTDTQYF
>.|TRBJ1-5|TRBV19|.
TGTGCCAGTAGTGACGGGGGCAATCAGCCCCAGCATTTT
CASSDGGNQPQHF
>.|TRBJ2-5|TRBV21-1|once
TGTGCCAGCAGCAAAGGAAAGAGGACAGCACAAGAGACCCAGTACTTC
CASSKGKRTAQETQYF